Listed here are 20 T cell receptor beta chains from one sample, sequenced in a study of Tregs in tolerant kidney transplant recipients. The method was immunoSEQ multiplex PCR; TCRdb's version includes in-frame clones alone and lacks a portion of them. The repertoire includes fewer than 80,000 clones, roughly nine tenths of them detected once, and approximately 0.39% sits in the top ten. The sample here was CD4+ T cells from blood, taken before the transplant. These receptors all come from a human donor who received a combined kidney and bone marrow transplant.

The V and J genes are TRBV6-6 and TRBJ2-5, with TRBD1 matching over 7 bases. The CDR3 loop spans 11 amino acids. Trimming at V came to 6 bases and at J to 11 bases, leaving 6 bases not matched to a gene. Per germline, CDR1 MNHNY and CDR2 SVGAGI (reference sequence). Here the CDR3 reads CASSPDRAQYF. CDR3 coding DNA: TGTGCCAGCAGCCCCGACAGGGCTCAGTACTTC.

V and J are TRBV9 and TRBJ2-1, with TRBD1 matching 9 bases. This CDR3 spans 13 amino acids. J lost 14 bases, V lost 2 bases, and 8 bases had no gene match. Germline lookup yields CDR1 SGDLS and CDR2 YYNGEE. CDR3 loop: CASSVADRGYKFF. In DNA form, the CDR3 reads TGTGCCAGCAGCGTGGCCGACAGGGGGTATAAGTTCTTC.

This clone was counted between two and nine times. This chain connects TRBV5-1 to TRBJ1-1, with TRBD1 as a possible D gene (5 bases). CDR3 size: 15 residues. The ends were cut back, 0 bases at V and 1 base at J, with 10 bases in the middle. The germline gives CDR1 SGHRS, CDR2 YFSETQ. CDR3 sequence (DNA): TGCGCCAGCAGCTTGGATGGGCAGGGGAACACTGAAGCTTTCTTT. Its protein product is CASSLDGQGNTEAFF.

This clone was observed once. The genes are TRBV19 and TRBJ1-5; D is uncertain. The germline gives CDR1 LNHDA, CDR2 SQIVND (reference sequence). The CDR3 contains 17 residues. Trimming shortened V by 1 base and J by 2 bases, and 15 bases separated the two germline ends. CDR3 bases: TGTGCCAGTAGTATAGGCAGGAACAATATGGGCAATCAGCCCCAGCATTTT. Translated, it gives CASSIGRNNMGNQPQHF.

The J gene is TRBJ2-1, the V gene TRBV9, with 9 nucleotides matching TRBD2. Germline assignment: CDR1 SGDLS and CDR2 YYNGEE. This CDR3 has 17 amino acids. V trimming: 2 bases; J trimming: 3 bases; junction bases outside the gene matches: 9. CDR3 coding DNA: TGTGCCAGCAGCGTTAGTTTAGCGGGGGTTGACTACAATGAGCAGTTCTTC. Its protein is CASSVSLAGVDYNEQFF. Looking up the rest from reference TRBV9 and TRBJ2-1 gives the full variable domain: DSGVTQTPKHLITATGQRVTLRCSPRSGDLSVYWYQQSLDQGLQFLIQYYNGEERAKGNILERFSAQQFPDLHSELNLSSLELGDSALYFCASSVSLAGVDYNEQFFGPGTRLTVL.

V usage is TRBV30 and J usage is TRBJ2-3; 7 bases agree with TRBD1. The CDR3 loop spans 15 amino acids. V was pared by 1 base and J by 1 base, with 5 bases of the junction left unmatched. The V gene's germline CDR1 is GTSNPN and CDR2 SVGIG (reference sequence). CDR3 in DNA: TGTGCCTGGAGTGCCGGACAGGCCCGCACAGATACGCAGTATTTT. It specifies CAWSAGQARTDTQYF. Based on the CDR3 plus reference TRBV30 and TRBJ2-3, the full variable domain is SQTIHQWPATLVQPVGSPLSLECTVEGTSNPNLYWYRQAAGRGLQLLFYSVGIGQISSEVPQNLSASRPQDRQFILSSKKLLLSDSGFYLCAWSAGQARTDTQYFGPGTRLTVL.

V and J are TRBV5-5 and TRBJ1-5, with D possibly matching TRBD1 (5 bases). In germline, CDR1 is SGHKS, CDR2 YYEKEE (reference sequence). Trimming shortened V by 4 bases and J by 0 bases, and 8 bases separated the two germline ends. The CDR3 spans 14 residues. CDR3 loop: CASSRQYSNQPQHF. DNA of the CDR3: TGTGCCAGCAGCAGACAGTATAGCAATCAGCCCCAGCATTTT.

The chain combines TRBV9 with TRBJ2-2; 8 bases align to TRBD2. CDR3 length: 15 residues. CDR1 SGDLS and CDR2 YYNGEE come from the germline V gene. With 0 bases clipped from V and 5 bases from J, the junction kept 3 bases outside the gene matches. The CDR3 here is CASSVEGLATGELFF. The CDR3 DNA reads TGTGCCAGCAGCGTAGAAGGACTAGCAACCGGGGAGCTGTTTTTT. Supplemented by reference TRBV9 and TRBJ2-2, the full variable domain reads DSGVTQTPKHLITATGQRVTLRCSPRSGDLSVYWYQQSLDQGLQFLIQYYNGEERAKGNILERFSAQQFPDLHSELNLSSLELGDSALYFCASSVEGLATGELFFGEGSRLTVL.

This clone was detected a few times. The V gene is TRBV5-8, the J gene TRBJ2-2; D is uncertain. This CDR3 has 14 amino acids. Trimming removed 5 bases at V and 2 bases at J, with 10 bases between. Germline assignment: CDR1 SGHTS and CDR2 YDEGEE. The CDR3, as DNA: TGTGCCAGCAGATTCCGTAAAAACACCGGGGAGCTGTTTTTT. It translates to CASRFRKNTGELFF. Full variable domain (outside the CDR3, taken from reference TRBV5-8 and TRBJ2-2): EAGVTQSPTHLIKTRGQQATLRCSPISGHTSVYWYQQALGLGLQFLLWYDEGEERNRGNFPPRFSGRQFPNYSSELNVNALELEDSALYLCASRFRKNTGELFFGEGSRLTVL.

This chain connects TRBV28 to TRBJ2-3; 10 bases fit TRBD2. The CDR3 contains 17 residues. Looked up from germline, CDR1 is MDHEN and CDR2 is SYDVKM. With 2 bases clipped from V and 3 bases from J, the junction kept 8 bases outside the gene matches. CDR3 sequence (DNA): TGTGCCAGCAGTTTACCCGGACTAGCGGCTGAGACAGATACGCAGTATTTT. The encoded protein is CASSLPGLAAETDTQYF.

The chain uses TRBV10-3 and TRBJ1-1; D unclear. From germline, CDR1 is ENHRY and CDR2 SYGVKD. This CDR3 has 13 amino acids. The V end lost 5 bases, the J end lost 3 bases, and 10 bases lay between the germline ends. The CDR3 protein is CAISHITDTEAFF. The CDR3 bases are TGTGCCATCAGTCATATAACAGACACTGAAGCTTTCTTT.

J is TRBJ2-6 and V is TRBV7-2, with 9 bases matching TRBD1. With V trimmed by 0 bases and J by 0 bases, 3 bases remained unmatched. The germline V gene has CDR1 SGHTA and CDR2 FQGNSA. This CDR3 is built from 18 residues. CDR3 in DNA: TGTGCCAGCAGCTTAGCTGGACAGGGGAGCTCTGGGGCCAACGTCCTGACTTTC. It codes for CASSLAGQGSSGANVLTF.

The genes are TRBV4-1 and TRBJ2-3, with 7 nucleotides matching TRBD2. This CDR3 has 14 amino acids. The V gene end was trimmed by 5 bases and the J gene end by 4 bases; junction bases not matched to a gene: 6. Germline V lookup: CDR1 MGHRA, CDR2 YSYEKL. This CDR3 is CASSSAGRPDTQYF. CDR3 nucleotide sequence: TGCGCCAGCAGCTCAGCGGGACGTCCAGATACGCAGTATTTT.

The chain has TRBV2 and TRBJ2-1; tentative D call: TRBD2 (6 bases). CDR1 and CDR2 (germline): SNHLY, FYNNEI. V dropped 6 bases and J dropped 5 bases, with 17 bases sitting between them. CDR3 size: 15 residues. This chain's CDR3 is CASRGRLGSNNEQFF. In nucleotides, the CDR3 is TGTGCCAGCAGGGGGAGACTAGGATCGAACAATGAGCAGTTCTTC.

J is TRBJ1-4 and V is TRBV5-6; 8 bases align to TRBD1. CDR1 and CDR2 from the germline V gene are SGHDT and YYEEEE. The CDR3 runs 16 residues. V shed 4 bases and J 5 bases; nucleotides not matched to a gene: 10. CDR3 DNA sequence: TGTGCCAGCAGCGTTGGACAGGGCATAGAGAATGAAAAACTGTTTTTT. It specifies CASSVGQGIENEKLFF.

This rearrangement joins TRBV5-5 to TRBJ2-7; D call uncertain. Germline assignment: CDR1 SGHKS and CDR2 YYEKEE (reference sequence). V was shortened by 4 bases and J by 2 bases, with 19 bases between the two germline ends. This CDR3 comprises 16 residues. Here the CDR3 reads CASSPTTRPLTYEQYF. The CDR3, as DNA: TGTGCCAGCAGCCCTACAACGAGGCCCCTCACCTACGAGCAGTACTTC.

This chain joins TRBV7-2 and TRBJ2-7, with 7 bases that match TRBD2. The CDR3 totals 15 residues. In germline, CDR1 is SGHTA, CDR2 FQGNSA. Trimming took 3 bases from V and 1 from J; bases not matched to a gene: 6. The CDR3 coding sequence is TGTGCCAGCAGCTTGTTGCCCGGGAGGTCCTACGAGCAGTACTTC. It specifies CASSLLPGRSYEQYF.

The DNA for the CDR3 is TGTGCCATCAGAAAACAGCAGAGCTCCTACGAGCAGTACTTC. Encoded protein: CAIRKQQSSYEQYF. The chain is built from TRBV10-3 and TRBJ2-7; D is unclear. Germline V gene sequence: CDR1 ENHRY, CDR2 SYGVKD. Trimming shortened V by 6 bases and J by 0 bases, and 12 bases separated the two germline ends. The CDR3 consists of 14 residues.

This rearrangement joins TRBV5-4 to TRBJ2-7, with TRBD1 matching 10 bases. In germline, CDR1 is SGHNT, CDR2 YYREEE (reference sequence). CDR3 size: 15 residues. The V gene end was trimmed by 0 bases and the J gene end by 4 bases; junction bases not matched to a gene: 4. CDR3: CASSLAGTGEYEQYF. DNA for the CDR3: TGTGCCAGCAGCTTGGCCGGGACAGGGGAGTACGAGCAGTACTTC.

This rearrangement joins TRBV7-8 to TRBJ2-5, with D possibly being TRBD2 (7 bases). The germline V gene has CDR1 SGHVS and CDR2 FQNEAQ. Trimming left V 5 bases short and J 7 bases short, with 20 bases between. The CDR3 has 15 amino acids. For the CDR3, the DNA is TGTGCCAGCAGCCTCGAAGGGGGGGGGCATGGGACCCAGTACTTC. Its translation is CASSLEGGGHGTQYF.